This T cell receptor beta chain was observed in a study of blood T cell repertoires in COVID-19. Study overall: COVID-19 samples collected from the United States, Italy and Spain covered acute and convalescent phases. Sources were T cells, B-cell-depleted T cells, or PBMCs; the material itself was cDNA or gDNA.

Original data processing: The assay estimated nucleated cells by amplifying reference gene primers. This table comes from immunoSEQ multiplex PCR, and its TCRdb copy is limited to in-frame clones, with some not included. The V and J calls and clone size are taken from that table; D and trimming were inferred from the DNA. This sample has 90,000 to 110,000 clones, with 80% to 90% found just once. The length of the CDR3 is 16 residues. Germline CDR1 SGHRS, CDR2 YFSETQ. With V trimmed by 0 bases and J by 8 bases, 12 bases remained unmatched. The rearrangement joins TRBV5-1 to TRBJ1-1; TRBD1 matches 8 bases. The sample comprised peripheral blood. This TCR was recovered from a human donor in a cohort sampled during active COVID-19. In DNA, the CDR3 is TGCGCCAGCAGCTTGGGCCAGGGGGCGCAGTGGAAAGAAGCTTTCTTT. It translates to CASSLGQGAQWKEAFF.